This is a list of T cell receptor beta chains from one sample in a study of cytomegalovirus exposure and HLA in healthy donors. Profiling relied on immunoSEQ multiplex PCR, and the TCRdb table lists in-frame clones only, not all of them. The sample has more than 90,000 clones; around 86% are singletons. Sequencing was carried out using PBMCs. Source of these receptors: an older woman in good health and CMV-seropositive. Both conserved end residues are part of each CDR3. The D gene is left open where the match is weak. Clone sizes are given selectively: once, few, many, or a class where the clone is expanded.

v_gene,d_gene,abundance,j_gene,CDR3aa,CDR3nt
TRBV7-2,TRBD2,NA,TRBJ2-2,CASRPSGNTGELFF,TGTGCCAGCCGCCCTAGCGGGAACACCGGGGAGCTGTTTTTT
TRBV6-5,NA,NA,TRBJ2-3,CASSIQMTDTQYF,TGTGCCAGCAGCATTCAGATGACAGATACGCAGTATTTT
TRBV19,TRBD2,NA,TRBJ2-2,CASRRGRESTGELFF,TGTGCCAGTAGGAGAGGGCGGGAGAGTACCGGGGAGCTGTTTTTT
TRBV30,TRBD2,NA,TRBJ2-1,CAWKELAGFSYNEQFF,TGTGCCTGGAAAGAATTAGCGGGGTTCTCCTACAATGAGCAGTTCTTC
TRBV5-5,NA,NA,TRBJ2-7,CASRPQEASYEQYF,TGTGCCAGCAGGCCTCAGGAGGCCTCCTACGAGCAGTACTTC
TRBV4-3,TRBD1,NA,TRBJ2-1,CASSQDTGVGDNEQFF,TGCGCCAGCAGCCAAGACACAGGGGTTGGTGACAATGAGCAGTTCTTC
TRBV4-1,NA,NA,TRBJ2-7,CASSQPTVAYEQYF,TGCGCCAGCAGCCAGCCGACAGTCGCCTACGAGCAGTACTTC
TRBV5-1,TRBD2,NA,TRBJ2-3,CASSLVLAGGADTQYF,TGCGCCAGCAGCTTGGTTTTAGCGGGAGGTGCAGATACGCAGTATTTT
TRBV2,TRBD1,NA,TRBJ1-1,CVTIGTGGLAEAFF,TGTGTCACCATAGGGACAGGGGGCTTGGCTGAAGCTTTCTTT
TRBV4-3,NA,NA,TRBJ2-1,CASSQTGAYNEQFF,TGCGCCAGCAGCCAGACTGGAGCCTACAATGAGCAGTTCTTC
TRBV7-7,TRBD2,NA,TRBJ2-5,CASSLGTSGSGETQYF,TGTGCTAGCAGCTTGGGGACTAGCGGGAGTGGAGAGACCCAGTACTTC
TRBV4-1,TRBD1,NA,TRBJ1-2,CASSQDRNRGQGYTF,TGCGCCAGCAGCCAAGACCGTAACAGGGGGCAAGGCTACACCTTC
TRBV4-3,NA,NA,TRBJ2-5,CASSQDKGGGLETQYF,TGCGCCAGCAGCCAAGATAAGGGGGGGGGATTAGAGACCCAGTACTTC
TRBV28,TRBD2,NA,TRBJ2-3,CASRGTSGRQTFTDTQYF,TGTGCCAGCAGGGGGACTAGCGGACGCCAGACCTTCACAGATACGCAGTATTTT
TRBV6-5,NA,NA,TRBJ1-5,CASSYRGRDQPQHF,TGTGCCAGCAGTTACCGCGGCAGGGATCAGCCCCAGCATTTT
TRBV30,TRBD2,NA,TRBJ2-7,CAWSTGRLSGYEQYF,TGTGCCTGGAGTACAGGTAGGCTTAGCGGGTACGAGCAGTACTTC
TRBV4-2,TRBD2,once,TRBJ2-7,CASSQGGGGRAYEQYF,TGTGCCAGCAGCCAGGGGGGTGGCGGGAGGGCCTACGAGCAGTACTTC
TRBV5-5,NA,NA,TRBJ2-2,CASSWLVQDTGELFF,TGTGCCAGCAGCTGGCTAGTACAGGACACCGGGGAGCTGTTTTTT
TRBV6-4,NA,NA,TRBJ2-3,CASSDPSADTQYF,TGTGCCAGCAGTGACCCATCTGCGGATACGCAGTATTTT
TRBV2,TRBD1,NA,TRBJ1-5,CASLGQGNQPQHF,TGTGCCAGCCTAGGACAGGGCAATCAGCCCCAGCATTTT
TRBV6-1,TRBD2,NA,TRBJ2-3,CASSETSGTDTQYF,TGTGCCAGCAGTGAAACTAGCGGCACAGATACGCAGTATTTT
TRBV5-4,TRBD2,NA,TRBJ2-2,CASSLDRGFASGRYTGELFF,TGTGCCAGCAGCTTGGACAGGGGATTTGCTAGCGGGAGATACACCGGGGAGCTGTTTTTT
TRBV2,TRBD2,NA,TRBJ2-3,CASSEGPGGDTQYF,TGTGCCAGCAGTGAAGGGCCCGGGGGGGATACGCAGTATTTT
TRBV7-2,NA,NA,TRBJ2-1,CASSLEVGSYNEQFF,TGTGCCAGCAGCTTAGAGGTGGGCAGCTACAATGAGCAGTTCTTC
TRBV28,TRBD1,once,TRBJ1-5,CASRDRDRGESNQPQHF,TGTGCCAGCAGGGACCGGGACAGGGGGGAAAGCAATCAGCCCCAGCATTTT
TRBV7-9,NA,NA,TRBJ2-1,CASSFSRMETGEQFF,TGTGCCAGCAGCTTTAGTCGGATGGAGACTGGTGAGCAGTTCTTC
TRBV2,TRBD2,NA,TRBJ2-2,CASVPRGGYTGELFF,TGTGCCAGCGTTCCTCGGGGGGGCTACACCGGGGAGCTGTTTTTT
TRBV4-1,TRBD1,few,TRBJ2-6,CASSQGQGRTGANVLTF,TGCGCCAGCAGCCAAGGACAGGGAAGGACTGGGGCCAACGTCCTGACTTTC
TRBV7-2,TRBD2,NA,TRBJ2-7,CASSLLLAGGGEQYF,TGTGCCAGCAGCTTATTATTAGCGGGAGGAGGCGAGCAGTACTTC
TRBV6-5,NA,NA,TRBJ2-7,CASRTVASGEQYF,TGTGCCAGCAGAACAGTAGCGTCTGGCGAGCAGTACTTC
TRBV14,TRBD2,NA,TRBJ2-7,CASSQQLAGGYEQYF,TGTGCCAGCAGCCAACAGCTAGCGGGAGGTTACGAGCAGTACTTC
TRBV15,NA,NA,TRBJ2-5,CATSRAPPEDQYF,TGTGCCACCAGCAGAGCCCCTCCCGAGGACCAGTACTTC
TRBV5-4,NA,NA,TRBJ2-2,CASSLSGLANTGELFF,TGTGCCAGCAGCTTGTCGGGTCTTGCGAACACCGGGGAGCTGTTTTTT
TRBV7-9,NA,NA,TRBJ2-1,CASSPDSHSYNEQFF,TGTGCCAGCAGCCCCGACAGTCACTCCTACAATGAGCAGTTCTTC
TRBV11-3,TRBD1,NA,TRBJ2-7,CASSVRQGSSYEQYF,TGTGCCAGCAGCGTAAGACAGGGATCCTCCTACGAGCAGTACTTC
TRBV21-1,NA,NA,TRBJ2-5,CASSMAPLRDRGETQYF,TGTGCCAGCAGCATGGCACCCCTAAGGGACAGGGGAGAGACCCAGTACTTC
TRBV7-3,NA,NA,TRBJ2-1,CASSLIRSSSYNEQFF,TGTGCCAGCAGCTTAATTCGGTCTAGCTCCTACAATGAGCAGTTCTTC
TRBV7-2,NA,NA,TRBJ1-2,CASSLARVSYGYTF,TGTGCCAGCAGCTTAGCGCGGGTTAGCTATGGCTACACCTTC
TRBV4-1,TRBD2,NA,TRBJ2-1,CASSQPRLAGVSYNEQFF,TGCGCCAGCAGCCAACCCCGGCTAGCGGGAGTGTCCTACAATGAGCAGTTCTTC
TRBV28,TRBD2,NA,TRBJ2-1,CASSSSGRANEQFF,TGTGCCAGCAGTTCAAGCGGGAGGGCCAATGAGCAGTTCTTC
TRBV27,NA,few,TRBJ1-2,CALEGRGNYGYTF,TGTGCCCTAGAGGGCAGGGGAAACTATGGCTACACCTTC
TRBV4-2,TRBD2,NA,TRBJ2-3,CASSQDQGLTGTSADTQYF,TGTGCCAGCAGCCAAGATCAGGGACTCACAGGGACTAGCGCAGATACGCAGTATTTT
TRBV13,TRBD1,NA,TRBJ2-1,CASSLQGESILLYNEQFF,TGTGCCAGCAGCTTACAGGGGGAGTCAATTCTCCTCTACAATGAGCAGTTCTTC
TRBV14,NA,few,TRBJ1-4,CASSREGLHNEKLFF,TGTGCCAGCAGCCGGGAGGGCCTTCATAATGAAAAACTGTTTTTT
TRBV7-9,NA,NA,TRBJ1-4,CASSSDSGHEKLFF,TGTGCCAGCAGCTCCGACAGTGGTCATGAAAAACTGTTTTTT
TRBV5-4,TRBD1,NA,TRBJ2-2,CASSRQGNTGELFF,TGTGCCAGCAGCCGACAGGGAAACACCGGGGAGCTGTTTTTT
TRBV5-4,TRBD2,few,TRBJ2-5,CASSQRTSGSETQYF,TGTGCCAGCAGCCAAAGGACTAGCGGGAGTGAGACCCAGTACTTC
TRBV5-6,TRBD1,NA,TRBJ1-6,CASSRGTGTYSPLHF,TGTGCCAGCAGCCGGGGGACAGGGACTTATTCACCCCTCCACTTT
TRBV7-2,TRBD1,NA,TRBJ1-2,CASSYGTGANYGYTF,TGTGCCAGCAGCTACGGGACAGGGGCGAACTATGGCTACACCTTC
TRBV6-6,NA,NA,TRBJ1-1,CASSYSREGDTEAFF,TGTGCCAGCAGTTACTCGAGAGAGGGGGACACTGAAGCTTTCTTT
TRBV28,NA,NA,TRBJ1-1,CATVGGGQPFF,TGTGCCACCGTTGGAGGAGGGCAGCCTTTCTTT
TRBV19,TRBD1,NA,TRBJ1-6,CASSLRDRNTPLHF,TGTGCCAGTAGTCTCCGGGACAGGAATACACCCCTCCACTTT
TRBV5-4,TRBD2,NA,TRBJ2-1,CASSFTSGTNNEQFF,TGTGCCAGCAGCTTTACTAGCGGGACAAACAATGAGCAGTTCTTC
TRBV6-5,TRBD1,NA,TRBJ2-7,CASSYRDRNYEQYF,TGTGCCAGCAGTTACCGGGACAGGAACTACGAGCAGTACTTC
TRBV28,NA,NA,TRBJ1-5,CASSFQGSNQPQHF,TGTGCCAGCAGTTTTCAGGGGAGCAATCAGCCCCAGCATTTT
TRBV12-5,NA,NA,TRBJ2-2,CASGENTGGLFF,TGTGCTAGTGGGGAGAACACCGGGGGGCTGTTTTTT
TRBV29-1,TRBD1,NA,TRBJ1-1,CSVETGGWTTEAFF,TGCAGCGTTGAAACAGGGGGCTGGACCACTGAAGCTTTCTTT
TRBV7-9,NA,NA,TRBJ2-7,CSSSLTGHAEQYF,TGTTCCAGCAGCTTAACCGGACACGCCGAGCAGTACTTC
TRBV29-1,NA,few,TRBJ2-5,CSVGDTLRPQETQYF,TGCAGCGTTGGGGACACACTACGCCCCCAAGAGACCCAGTACTTC